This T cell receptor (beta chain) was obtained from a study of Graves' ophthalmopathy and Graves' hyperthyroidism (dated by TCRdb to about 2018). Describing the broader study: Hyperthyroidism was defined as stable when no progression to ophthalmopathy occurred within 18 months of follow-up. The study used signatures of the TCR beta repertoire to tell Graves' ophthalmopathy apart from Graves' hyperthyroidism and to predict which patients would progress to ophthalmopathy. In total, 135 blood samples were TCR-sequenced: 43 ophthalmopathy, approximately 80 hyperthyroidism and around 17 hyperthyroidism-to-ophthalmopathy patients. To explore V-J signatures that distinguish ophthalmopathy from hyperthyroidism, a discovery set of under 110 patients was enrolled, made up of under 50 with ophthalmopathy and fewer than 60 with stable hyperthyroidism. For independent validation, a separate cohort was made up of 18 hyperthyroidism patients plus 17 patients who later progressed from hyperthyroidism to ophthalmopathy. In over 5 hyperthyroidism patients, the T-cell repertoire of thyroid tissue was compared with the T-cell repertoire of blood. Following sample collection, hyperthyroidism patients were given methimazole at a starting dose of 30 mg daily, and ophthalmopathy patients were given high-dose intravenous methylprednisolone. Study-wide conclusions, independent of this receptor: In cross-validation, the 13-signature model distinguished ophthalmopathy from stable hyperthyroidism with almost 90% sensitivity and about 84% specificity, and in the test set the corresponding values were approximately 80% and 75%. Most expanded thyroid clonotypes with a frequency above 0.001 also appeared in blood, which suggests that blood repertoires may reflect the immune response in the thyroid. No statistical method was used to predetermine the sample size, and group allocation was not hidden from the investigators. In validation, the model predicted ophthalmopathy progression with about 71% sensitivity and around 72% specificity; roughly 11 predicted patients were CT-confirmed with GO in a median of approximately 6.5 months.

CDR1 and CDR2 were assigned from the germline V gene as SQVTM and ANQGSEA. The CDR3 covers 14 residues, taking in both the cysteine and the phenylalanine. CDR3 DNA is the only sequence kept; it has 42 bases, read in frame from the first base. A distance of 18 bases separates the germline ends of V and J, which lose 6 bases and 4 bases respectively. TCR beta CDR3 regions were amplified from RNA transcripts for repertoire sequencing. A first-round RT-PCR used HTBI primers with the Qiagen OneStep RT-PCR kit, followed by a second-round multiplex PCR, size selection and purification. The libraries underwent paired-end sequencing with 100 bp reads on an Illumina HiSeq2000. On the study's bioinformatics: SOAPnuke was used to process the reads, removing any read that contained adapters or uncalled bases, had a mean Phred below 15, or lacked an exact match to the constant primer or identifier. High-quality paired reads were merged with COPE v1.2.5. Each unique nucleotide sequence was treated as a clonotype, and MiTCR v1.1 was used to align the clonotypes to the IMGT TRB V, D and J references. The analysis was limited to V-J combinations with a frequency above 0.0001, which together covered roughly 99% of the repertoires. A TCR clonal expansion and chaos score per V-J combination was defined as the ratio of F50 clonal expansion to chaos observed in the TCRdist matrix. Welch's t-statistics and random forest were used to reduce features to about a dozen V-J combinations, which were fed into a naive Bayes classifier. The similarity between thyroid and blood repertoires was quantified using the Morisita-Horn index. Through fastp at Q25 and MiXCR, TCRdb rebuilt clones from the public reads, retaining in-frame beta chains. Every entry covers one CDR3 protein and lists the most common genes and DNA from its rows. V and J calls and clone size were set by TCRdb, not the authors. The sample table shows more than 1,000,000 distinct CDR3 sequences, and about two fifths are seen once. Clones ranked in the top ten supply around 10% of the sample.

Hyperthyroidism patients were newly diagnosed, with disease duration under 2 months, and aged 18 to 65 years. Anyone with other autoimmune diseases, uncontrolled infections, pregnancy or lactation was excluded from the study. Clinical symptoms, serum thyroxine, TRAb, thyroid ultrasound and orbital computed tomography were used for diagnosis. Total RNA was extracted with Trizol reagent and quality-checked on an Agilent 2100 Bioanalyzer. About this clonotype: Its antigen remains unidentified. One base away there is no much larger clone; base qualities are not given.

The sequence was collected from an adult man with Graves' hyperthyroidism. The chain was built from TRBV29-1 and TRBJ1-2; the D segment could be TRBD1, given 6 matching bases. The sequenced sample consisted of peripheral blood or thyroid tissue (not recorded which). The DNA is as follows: TGCAGCGTGGGGCTTTCTACAGGGTTCTATGGCTACACCTTC. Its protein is CSVGLSTGFYGYTF.